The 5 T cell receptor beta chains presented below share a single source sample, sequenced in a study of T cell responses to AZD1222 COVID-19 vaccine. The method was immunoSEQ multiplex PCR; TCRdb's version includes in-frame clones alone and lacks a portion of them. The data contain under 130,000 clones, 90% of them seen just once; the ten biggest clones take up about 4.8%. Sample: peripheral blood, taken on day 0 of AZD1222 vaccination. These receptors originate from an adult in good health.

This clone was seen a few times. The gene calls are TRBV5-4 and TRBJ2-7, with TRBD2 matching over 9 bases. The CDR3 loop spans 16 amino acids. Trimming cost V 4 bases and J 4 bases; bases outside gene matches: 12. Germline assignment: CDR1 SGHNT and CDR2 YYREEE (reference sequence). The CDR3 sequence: CASSPRRAGGTYEQYF. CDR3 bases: TGTGCCAGCAGCCCCCGTAGAGCGGGGGGCACTTACGAGCAGTACTTC.

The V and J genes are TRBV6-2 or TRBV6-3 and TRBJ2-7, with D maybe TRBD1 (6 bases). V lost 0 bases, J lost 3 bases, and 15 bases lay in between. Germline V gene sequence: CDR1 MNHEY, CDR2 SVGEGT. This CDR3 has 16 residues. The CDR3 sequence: CASSYSRQDPLYEQYF. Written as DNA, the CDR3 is TGTGCCAGCAGTTACTCTCGACAGGACCCTCTCTACGAGCAGTACTTC.

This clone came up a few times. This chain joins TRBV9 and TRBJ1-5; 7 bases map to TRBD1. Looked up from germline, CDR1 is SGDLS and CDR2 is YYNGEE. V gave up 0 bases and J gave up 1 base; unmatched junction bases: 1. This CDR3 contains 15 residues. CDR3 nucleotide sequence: TGTGCCAGCAGCGTAGTGGGACAGAGCAATCAGCCCCAGCATTTT. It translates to CASSVVGQSNQPQHF.

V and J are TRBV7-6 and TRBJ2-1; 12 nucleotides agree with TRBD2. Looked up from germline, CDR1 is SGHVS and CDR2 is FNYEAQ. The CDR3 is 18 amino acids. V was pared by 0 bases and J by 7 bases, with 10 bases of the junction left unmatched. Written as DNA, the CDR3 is TGTGCCAGCAGCTTAGCGGCTAGCGGGGGGGAGGGTTTGAATGAGCAGTTCTTC. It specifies CASSLAASGGEGLNEQFF.

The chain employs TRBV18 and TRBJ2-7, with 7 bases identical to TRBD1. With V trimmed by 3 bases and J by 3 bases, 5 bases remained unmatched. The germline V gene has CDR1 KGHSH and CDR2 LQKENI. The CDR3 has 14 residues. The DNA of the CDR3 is TGTGCCAGCTCACCGTTTCAGGGGGACTACGAGCAGTACTTC. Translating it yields CASSPFQGDYEQYF.